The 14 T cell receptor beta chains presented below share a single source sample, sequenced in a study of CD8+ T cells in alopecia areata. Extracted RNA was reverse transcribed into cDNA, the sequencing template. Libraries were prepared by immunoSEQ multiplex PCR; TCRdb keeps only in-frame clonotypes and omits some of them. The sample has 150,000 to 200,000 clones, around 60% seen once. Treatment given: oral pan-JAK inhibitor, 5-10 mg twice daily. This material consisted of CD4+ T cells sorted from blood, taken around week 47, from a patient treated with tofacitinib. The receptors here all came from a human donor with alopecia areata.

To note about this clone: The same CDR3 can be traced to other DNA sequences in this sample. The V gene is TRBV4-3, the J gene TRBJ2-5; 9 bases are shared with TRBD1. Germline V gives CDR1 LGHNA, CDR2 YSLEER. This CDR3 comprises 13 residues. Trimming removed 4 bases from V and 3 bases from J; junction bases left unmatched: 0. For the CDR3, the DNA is TGCGCCAGCAGCCGGGACAGGGAAGAGACCCAGTACTTC. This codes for CASSRDREETQYF.

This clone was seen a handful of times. Here the CDR3 DNA reads TGTGCCAGCAGCAAAGGGACAGGCGAGCAGTACTTC. Encoded protein: CASSKGTGEQYF. The J gene is TRBJ2-7, the V gene TRBV21-1; TRBD1 was called by the table and not checked on the DNA. TRBV21-1 is described as a pseudogene. The CDR3 spans 12 residues.

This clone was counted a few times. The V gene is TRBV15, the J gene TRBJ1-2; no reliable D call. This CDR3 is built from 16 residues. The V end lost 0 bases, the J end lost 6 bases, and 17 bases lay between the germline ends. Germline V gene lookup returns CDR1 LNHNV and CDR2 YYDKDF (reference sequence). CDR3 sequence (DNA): TGTGCCACCAGCAGAGATCTAAAAGGGTCATTAGATGGCTACACCTTC. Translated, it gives CATSRDLKGSLDGYTF.

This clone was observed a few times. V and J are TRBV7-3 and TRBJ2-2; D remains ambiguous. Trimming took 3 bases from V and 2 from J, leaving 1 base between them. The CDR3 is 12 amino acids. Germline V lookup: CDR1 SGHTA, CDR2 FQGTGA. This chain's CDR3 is CASSFNTGELFF. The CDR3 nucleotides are TGTGCCAGCAGCTTTAACACCGGGGAGCTGTTTTTT.

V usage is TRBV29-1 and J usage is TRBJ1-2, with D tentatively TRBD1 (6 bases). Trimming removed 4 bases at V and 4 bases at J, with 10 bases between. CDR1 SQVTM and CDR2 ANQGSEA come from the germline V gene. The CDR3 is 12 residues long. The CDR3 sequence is CSVAGRGYGYTF. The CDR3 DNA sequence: TGCAGCGTTGCGGGCAGGGGCTATGGCTACACCTTC.

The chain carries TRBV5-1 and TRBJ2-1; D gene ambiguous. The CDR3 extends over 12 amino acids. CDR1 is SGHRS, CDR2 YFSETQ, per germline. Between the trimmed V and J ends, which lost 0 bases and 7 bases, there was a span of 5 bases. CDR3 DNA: TGCGCCAGCAGCTTGGTCCGGAATGAGCAGTTCTTC. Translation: CASSLVRNEQFF.

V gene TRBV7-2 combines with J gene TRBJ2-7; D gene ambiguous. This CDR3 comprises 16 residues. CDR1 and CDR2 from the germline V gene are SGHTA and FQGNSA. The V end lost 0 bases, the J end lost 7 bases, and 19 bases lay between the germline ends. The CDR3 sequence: CASSLAQFAKVGEQYF. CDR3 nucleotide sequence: TGTGCCAGCAGCTTAGCACAGTTCGCCAAAGTGGGGGAGCAGTACTTC.

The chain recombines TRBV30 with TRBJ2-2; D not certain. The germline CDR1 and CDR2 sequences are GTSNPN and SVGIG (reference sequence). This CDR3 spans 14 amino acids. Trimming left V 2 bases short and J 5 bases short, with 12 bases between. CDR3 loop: CAWSLDPRTGELFF. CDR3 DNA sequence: TGTGCCTGGAGTTTGGACCCTCGGACCGGGGAGCTGTTTTTT.

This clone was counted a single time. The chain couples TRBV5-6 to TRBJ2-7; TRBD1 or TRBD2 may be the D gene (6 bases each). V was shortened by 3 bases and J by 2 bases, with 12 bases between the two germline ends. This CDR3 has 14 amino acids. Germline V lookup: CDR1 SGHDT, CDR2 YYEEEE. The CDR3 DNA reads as TGTGCCAGCAGCTGGAACGGGGGCCCCTACGAGCAGTACTTC. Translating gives CASSWNGGPYEQYF.

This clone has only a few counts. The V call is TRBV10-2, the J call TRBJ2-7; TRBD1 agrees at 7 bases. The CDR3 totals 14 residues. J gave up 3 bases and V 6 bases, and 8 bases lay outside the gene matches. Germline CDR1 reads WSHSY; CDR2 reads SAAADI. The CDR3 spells CASRRQGTGYEQYF. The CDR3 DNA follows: TGCGCCAGCAGGAGACAGGGTACGGGCTACGAGCAGTACTTC.

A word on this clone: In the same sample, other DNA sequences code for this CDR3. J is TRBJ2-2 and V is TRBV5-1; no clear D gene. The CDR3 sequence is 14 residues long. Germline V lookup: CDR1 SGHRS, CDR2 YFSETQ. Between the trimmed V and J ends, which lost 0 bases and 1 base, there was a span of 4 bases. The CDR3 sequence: CASSLAVNTGELFF. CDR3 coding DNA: TGCGCCAGCAGCTTGGCGGTGAACACCGGGGAGCTGTTTTTT. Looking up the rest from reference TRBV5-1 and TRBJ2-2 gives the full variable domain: KAGVTQTPRYLIKTRGQQVTLSCSPISGHRSVSWYQQTPGQGLQFLFEYFSETQRNKGNFPGRFSGRQFSNSRSEMNVSTLELGDSALYLCASSLAVNTGELFFGEGSRLTVL.

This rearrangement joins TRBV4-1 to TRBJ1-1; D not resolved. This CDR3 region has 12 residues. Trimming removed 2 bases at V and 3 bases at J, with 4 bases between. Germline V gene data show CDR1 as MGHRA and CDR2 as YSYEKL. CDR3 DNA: TGCGCCAGCAGCCAACGGGACACTGAAGCTTTCTTT. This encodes CASSQRDTEAFF.

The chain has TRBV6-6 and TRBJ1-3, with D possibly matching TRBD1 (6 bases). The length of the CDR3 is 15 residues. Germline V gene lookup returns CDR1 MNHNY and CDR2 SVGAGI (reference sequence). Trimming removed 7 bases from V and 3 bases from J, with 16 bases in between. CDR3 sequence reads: CASTISRGYGNTIYF. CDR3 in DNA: TGTGCCAGCACTATATCCAGGGGATATGGAAACACCATATATTTT.

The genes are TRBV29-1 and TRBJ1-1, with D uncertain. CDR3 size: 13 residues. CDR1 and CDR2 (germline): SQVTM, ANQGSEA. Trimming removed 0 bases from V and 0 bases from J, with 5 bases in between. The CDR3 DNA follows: TGCAGCGTTGAAGAGCGACTGAACACTGAAGCTTTCTTT. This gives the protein CSVEERLNTEAFF.